The 26 T cell receptor beta chains presented below share a single source sample, sequenced in a study of cytomegalovirus exposure and HLA in healthy donors. The PCR contained 60 Vbeta and 13 Jbeta primers. Method: immunoSEQ multiplex PCR; TCRdb's copy keeps in-frame clones and lacks some. The table has hundreds of thousands of clones, under 80% seen once. Input material: PBMCs. The receptors derive from a female donor in good health and CMV-seronegative.

Comments on this clone: Germline and junction disagree at one end, which may indicate a read error. The chain couples TRBV7-3 to TRBJ2-1, with a possible D match to TRBD2 (6 bases). CDR1 is SGHTA, CDR2 FQGTGA, per germline. The CDR3 is 15 amino acids. The CDR3: CSSSPGGEAYNEQFF. Written as DNA, the CDR3 is TGTTCCAGCAGCCCCGGAGGGGAAGCATACAATGAGCAGTTCTTC. The full variable domain, completed using reference TRBV7-3 and TRBJ2-1, is GAGVSQTPSNKVTEKGKYVELRCDPISGHTALYWYRQSLGQGPEFLIYFQGTGAADDSGLPNDRFFAVRPEGSVSTLKIQRTERGDSAVYLCSSSPGGEAYNEQFFGPGTRLTVL.

The chain uses TRBV19 and TRBJ1-1; no clear D. The V gene's germline CDR1 is LNHDA and CDR2 SQIVND (reference sequence). This CDR3 contains 12 residues. With 9 bases removed from V and 3 bases from J, the gap between germline ends came to 11 bases. As DNA, the CDR3 is TGTGCCAGCAACGCGGGATACACTGAAGCTTTCTTT. Translating gives CASNAGYTEAFF.

This clone was found a few times. This chain joins TRBV2 and TRBJ2-7; TRBD2 agrees at 9 bases. CDR1 is SNHLY and CDR2 is FYNNEI in the germline V gene. The CDR3 is 15 residues long. V lost 8 bases, J lost 2 bases, and 10 bases stayed unmatched. The CDR3 reads CASGYIAGVAYEQYF. The CDR3 coding sequence is TGTGCCAGCGGTTACATAGCGGGAGTCGCCTACGAGCAGTACTTC.

This clone was seen a single time. The rearrangement joins TRBV19 to TRBJ1-1, with TRBD1 matching 9 bases. CDR3 length: 13 residues. Germline V gene sequence: CDR1 LNHDA, CDR2 SQIVND (reference sequence). Losses at the gene ends were 8 bases for V and 4 bases for J; bases not matched to a gene: 5. The CDR3 sequence is CASRDRVATEAFF. In DNA form, the CDR3 reads TGTGCCAGTCGGGACAGGGTAGCCACTGAAGCTTTCTTT.

The chain joins TRBV29-1 to TRBJ1-2, with 7 bases lining up with TRBD1. This CDR3 has 14 residues. The V gene end was trimmed by 1 base and the J gene end by 4 bases; junction bases not matched to a gene: 6. CDR1 is SQVTM and CDR2 is ANQGSEA in the germline V gene. CDR3 protein: CSVEAAGGPYGYTF. CDR3 sequence (DNA): TGCAGCGTTGAAGCGGCAGGGGGTCCCTATGGCTACACCTTC. Full variable domain (remainder filled in from reference TRBV29-1 and TRBJ1-2): SAVISQKPSRDICQRGTSLTIQCQVDSQVTMMFWYRQQPGQSLTLIATANQGSEATYESGFVIDKFPISRPNLTFSTLTVSNMSPEDSSIYLCSVEAAGGPYGYTFGSGTRLTVV.

This clone was observed a single time. V usage is TRBV18 and J usage is TRBJ2-1; D not resolved. The CDR3 loop spans 15 amino acids. The V and J ends lost 4 bases and 4 bases respectively, with 14 bases between them. The germline V gene has CDR1 KGHSH and CDR2 LQKENI. The CDR3 spells CASSRPGSTYNEQFF. CDR3 nucleotide sequence: TGTGCCAGCTCACGTCCCGGTAGCACGTACAATGAGCAGTTCTTC.

This chain connects TRBV19 to TRBJ2-1; no firm D call. The V gene lost 4 bases and the J gene lost 1 base, with 11 bases spanning the gap. The CDR3 totals 15 residues. Germline-derived CDR1 and CDR2 are LNHDA and SQIVND (reference sequence). The CDR3 here is CASSTLSGSYNEQFF. The CDR3 DNA is TGTGCCAGTAGTACCCTCTCGGGTTCCTACAATGAGCAGTTCTTC.

The V and J genes are TRBV11-2 and TRBJ1-4, with D possibly matching TRBD1 (5 bases). The CDR3 consists of 12 residues. V lost 5 bases and J lost 10, with 11 bases in between. Per germline, CDR1 SGHAT and CDR2 FQNNGV. The CDR3 reads CASSRMGGKLFF. The CDR3 coding sequence is TGTGCCAGCAGCCGGATGGGGGGAAAACTGTTTTTT.

The chain combines TRBV5-4 with TRBJ1-2; 11 nucleotides agree with TRBD1. Germline-derived CDR1 and CDR2 are SGHNT and YYREEE (reference sequence). The CDR3 totals 17 residues. With 3 bases clipped from V and 2 bases from J, the junction kept 9 bases outside the gene matches. This chain's CDR3 is CASSSRTGGASNYGYTF. CDR3 sequence (DNA): TGTGCCAGCAGCTCTCGGACAGGGGGCGCATCCAACTATGGCTACACCTTC. The full variable domain, rest sourced from reference TRBV5-4 and TRBJ1-2, is ETGVTQSPTHLIKTRGQQVTLRCSSQSGHNTVSWYQQALGQGPQFIFQYYREEENGRGNFPPRFSGLQFPNYSSELNVNALELDDSALYLCASSSRTGGASNYGYTFGSGTRLTVV.

V usage is TRBV19 and J usage is TRBJ1-2; TRBD1 aligns across 9 bases. CDR1 and CDR2 from the germline V gene are LNHDA and SQIVND (reference sequence). This CDR3 spans 13 amino acids. V was clipped by 6 bases and J by 7 bases; unmatched bases: 6. The DNA for the CDR3 is TGTGCCAGTAGCCCGGGACAGGGTCGTGGCTACACCTTC. Residues: CASSPGQGRGYTF.

V usage is TRBV28 and J usage is TRBJ2-2; unclear D gene. V lost 6 bases, J lost 0 bases, and 5 bases lay in between. The CDR3 is 13 residues long. Germline V lookup: CDR1 MDHEN, CDR2 SYDVKM. CDR3 coding DNA: TGTGCCAGCAGCCTAACGAACACCGGGGAGCTGTTTTTT. Translated: CASSLTNTGELFF.

This chain links TRBV18 with TRBJ2-2, with D possibly being TRBD2 (6 bases). The CDR3 is 15 amino acids. CDR1 is KGHSH and CDR2 is LQKENI in the germline V gene. Deletions cut 3 bases from V and 8 bases from J, with 16 bases between. The CDR3 DNA is TGTGCCAGCTCACCTGGCGGGACCCCAGCTGGGGAGCTGTTTTTT. Encoded protein: CASSPGGTPAGELFF.

The CDR3 sequence: CASSPQGAGETQYF. CDR3 nucleotides: TGTGCCAGCAGCCCGCAGGGGGCGGGGGAGACCCAGTACTTC. The chain combines TRBV11-2 with TRBJ2-5; 8 nucleotides line up with TRBD1. With 5 bases clipped from V and 5 bases from J, the junction kept 7 bases outside the gene matches. The CDR3 consists of 14 residues. The germline V gene has CDR1 SGHAT and CDR2 FQNNGV.

In this sample, this clone turned up a few times. This chain uses TRBV5-1 with TRBJ2-1, with D tentatively TRBD2 (6 bases). V lost 0 bases and J lost 1, with 14 bases in between. The CDR3 covers 17 residues. In germline, CDR1 is SGHRS, CDR2 YFSETQ. CDR3 loop: CASSLVFPGASYNEQFF. Written as DNA, the CDR3 is TGCGCCAGCAGCTTGGTATTCCCGGGAGCGTCCTACAATGAGCAGTTCTTC. Combining the CDR3 with reference TRBV5-1 and TRBJ2-1 gives the whole variable domain KAGVTQTPRYLIKTRGQQVTLSCSPISGHRSVSWYQQTPGQGLQFLFEYFSETQRNKGNFPGRFSGRQFSNSRSEMNVSTLELGDSALYLCASSLVFPGASYNEQFFGPGTRLTVL.

This chain uses TRBV7-9 with TRBJ1-2, with TRBD1 as a possible D gene (5 bases). Germline CDR1 is SEHNR and CDR2 is FQNEAQ (reference sequence). Trimming left V 3 bases short and J 10 bases short, with 18 bases between. This CDR3 is 14 amino acids long. CDR3 sequence (DNA): TGTGCCAGCAGCTTCAATACCGCCGCGGGGGACTACACCTTC. Its translation: CASSFNTAAGDYTF. Supplemented by reference TRBV7-9 and TRBJ1-2, the full variable domain reads DTGVSQNPRHKITKRGQNVTFRCDPISEHNRLYWYRQTLGQGPEFLTYFQNEAQLEKSRLLSDRFSAERPKGSFSTLEIQRTEQGDSAMYLCASSFNTAAGDYTFGSGTRLTVV.

The CDR3 is CASSLGRVAGQGSTEAFF. CDR3 nucleotide sequence: TGTGCCAGCAGCTTAGGTCGGGTAGCGGGACAGGGATCCACTGAAGCTTTCTTT. This chain links TRBV7-9 with TRBJ1-1; 9 nucleotides agree with TRBD1. Germline V gene sequence: CDR1 SEHNR, CDR2 FQNEAQ (reference sequence). Trimming at V came to 1 base and at J to 4 bases, leaving 13 bases not matched to a gene. The CDR3 length is 18 residues.

The chain carries TRBV10-3 and TRBJ1-5; 7 positions match TRBD1. V shed 6 bases, J shed 2 bases, and the junction held 7 bases outside the gene matches. Per germline, CDR1 ENHRY and CDR2 SYGVKD. CDR3 length: 15 residues. This chain's CDR3 is CAISLSGTGNQPQHF. The CDR3 nucleotides are TGTGCCATCAGCCTCTCCGGGACAGGCAATCAGCCCCAGCATTTT.

About this clone: At one boundary the junction diverges from the germline segment, which might be a read error. Other DNA sequences in the same sample also yield this CDR3. V and J are TRBV7-9 and TRBJ1-2; 8 bases map to TRBD1. Germline V lookup: CDR1 SEHNR, CDR2 FQNEAQ (reference sequence). This CDR3 spans 13 amino acids. CDR3 DNA sequence: TGTTCCAGCAGCCGAGGACAGGGCGATGGCTACACCTTC. Its translation: CSSSRGQGDGYTF. The full variable domain, rest sourced from reference TRBV7-9 and TRBJ1-2, is DTGVSQNPRHKITKRGQNVTFRCDPISEHNRLYWYRQTLGQGPEFLTYFQNEAQLEKSRLLSDRFSAERPKGSFSTLEIQRTEQGDSAMYLCSSSRGQGDGYTFGSGTRLTVV.

This chain joins TRBV2 and TRBJ1-4; TRBD1 might be the D (5 bases). The CDR3 is 15 amino acids. Germline CDR1 reads SNHLY; CDR2 reads FYNNEI. V was cut by 6 bases and J by 2 bases, with 13 bases left in between. CDR3 nucleotides: TGTGCCAGCAGGAGGCAAGCAGGGACTAATGAAAAACTGTTTTTT. It encodes CASRRQAGTNEKLFF.

J is TRBJ2-1 and V is TRBV7-9, with 9 bases identical to TRBD2. CDR1 is SEHNR, CDR2 FQNEAQ, per germline (reference sequence). CDR3 length: 14 residues. Losses at the gene ends were 8 bases for V and 6 bases for J; bases not matched to a gene: 8. The CDR3, as DNA: TGTGCCAGCCGGTCTAGCGGGACCGTCAATGAGCAGTTCTTC. It yields the protein CASRSSGTVNEQFF.

CDR3 in amino acids: CASSFRDSLRENTF. CDR3 nucleotide sequence: TGTGCCAGCAGCTTTCGGGACAGTCTGAGAGAGAACACCTTC. V usage is TRBV6-4 and J usage is TRBJ1-2, with 7 bases lining up with TRBD1. The CDR3 has 14 amino acids. V dropped 6 bases and J dropped 12; count of bases not matched to a gene: 16. Germline CDR1 MRHNA, CDR2 SNTAGT.

The chain carries TRBV6-6 and TRBJ2-6; no firm D call. Germline loops: CDR1 MNHNY, CDR2 SVGAGI (reference sequence). The CDR3 covers 13 residues. The V end lost 5 bases, the J end lost 1 base, and 3 bases lay between the germline ends. The CDR3, as DNA: TGTGCCAGCAGTATATCTGGGGCCAACGTCCTGACTTTC. It translates to CASSISGANVLTF.

This rearrangement joins TRBV14 to TRBJ2-7, with D uncertain. Germline CDR1 is SGHDN and CDR2 is FVKESK. CDR3 size: 12 residues. The V end was cut by 3 bases, the J end by 0 bases, with 3 bases between. DNA of the CDR3: TGTGCCAGCAGCCATAGCTCCTACGAGCAGTACTTC. Translated: CASSHSSYEQYF.

In the case of this clone: At one end, the junction sequence differs from germline, possibly due to a read error. The V call is TRBV30, the J call TRBJ2-1; D remains ambiguous. CDR1 and CDR2 (germline): GTSNPN, SVGIG (reference sequence). The CDR3 consists of 11 residues. The CDR3 spells CVSSSYNEQFF. In nucleotides, the CDR3 is TGCGTGTCTAGCTCCTACAATGAGCAGTTCTTC.

The rearrangement links TRBV6-1 to TRBJ2-1, with TRBD2 identical over 11 bases. Germline V gene lookup returns CDR1 MNHNS and CDR2 SASEGT. The CDR3 contains 18 residues. V shed 2 bases, J shed 8 bases, and the junction held 14 bases outside the gene matches. The chain's CDR3 is CASSEPGSGRVDWDEQFF. CDR3 nucleotides: TGTGCCAGCAGTGAACCGGGTAGCGGGAGGGTTGACTGGGATGAGCAGTTCTTC.

The chain uses TRBV29-1 and TRBJ2-2; unclear D gene. V shed 3 bases and J shed 9 bases, with 8 bases lying between them. The germline V gene has CDR1 SQVTM and CDR2 ANQGSEA. CDR3 size: 11 residues. CDR3 in DNA: TGCAGCGTTGAGATAAGCAGGGAGCTGTTTTTT. Translating gives CSVEISRELFF.